This record covers a single TCR beta chain. The CDR3 runs 14 residues. Germline V gene sequence: CDR1 SGHRS, CDR2 YFSETQ. The germline V and J ends were trimmed by 4 bases and 3 bases, with 14 bases remaining between them. These data belong to a study of shared clonotypes between healthy human individuals. About the study: The study drew on a couple of women and a few men aged 18 to 49 as donors.

The data were produced by immunoSEQ multiplex PCR, yet TCRdb's version contains in-frame clones alone and is incomplete. Of nearly 1,000,000 clones listed, approximately 76% are singletons. Adult donors, all healthy and HIV-negative, had no recent acute infections or vaccinations. Sample: memory CD4+ T cells sorted from blood. Subset meaning: CD45RA-negative fraction. The chain joins TRBV5-1 to TRBJ2-7, with D maybe TRBD1 (6 bases). The receptor's source is a man aged 18 to 30 in good health. DNA for the CDR3: TGCGCCAGCAGCGAGACGACAGGTCGCTACGAGCAGTACTTC. Protein sequence: CASSETTGRYEQYF.